A selection of T cell receptor beta chains follows, all from one sample in a study of neurological immune-mediated disorders. Each CDR3 protein gets one entry after TCRdb re-called the 5' RACE reads with MiXCR. The sample gives about 60,000 distinct CDR3 sequences, about 10% of which show up once; 6.6% is in the top ten. Material: PBMCs. These receptors originate from a male donor with HTLV-1-associated myelopathy (HAM/TSP). Each CDR3 is given with its conserved first and last residue. The order of the fields is clone size, J gene, D gene, V gene, CDR3 protein, CDR3 DNA. A D gene is named only where the DNA matches it firmly. Clone size appears in some rows only: once, few, many, or a class for an expanded clone.

size: many; J: TRBJ2-7; D: TRBD2; V: TRBV5-1; CDR3: CASSFAGDSYEQYF; DNA: TGCGCCAGCAGCTTCGCGGGGGACTCCTACGAGCAGTACTTC
size: many; J: TRBJ2-5; D: .; V: TRBV28; CDR3: CASTPRRETQYF; DNA: TGTGCCAGCACCCCTAGGAGAGAGACCCAGTACTTC
size: many; J: TRBJ2-3; D: .; V: TRBV9; CDR3: CASSPSGTGGDTQYF; DNA: TGTGCCAGCAGCCCATCCGGGACCGGGGGAGATACGCAGTATTTT
size: .; J: TRBJ2-3; D: .; V: TRBV6-5; CDR3: CASKGGGTDSQYF; DNA: TGTGCCAGCAAAGGGGGGGGCACAGATTCACAGTATTTT
size: many; J: TRBJ2-5; D: .; V: TRBV3-1; CDR3: CASSQAHQETQYF; DNA: TGTGCCAGCAGCCAGGCGCACCAAGAGACCCAGTACTTC
size: once; J: TRBJ1-1; D: .; V: TRBV5-1; CDR3: CASSLFQGMNTEAFF; DNA: TGCGCCAGCAGCTTGTTTCAGGGCATGAACACTGAAGCTTTCTTT
size: many; J: TRBJ1-1; D: .; V: TRBV5-6; CDR3: CASSPFGVGTEAFF; DNA: TGTGCCAGCAGCCCCTTTGGGGTGGGCACTGAAGCTTTCTTT
size: many; J: TRBJ2-1; D: TRBD2; V: TRBV28; CDR3: CASIGVRGGDEQFF; DNA: TGTGCCAGCATTGGGGTGCGGGGGGGCGATGAGCAGTTCTTC
size: few; J: TRBJ2-7; D: TRBD1; V: TRBV20-1; CDR3: CSALLDRGYEQYF; DNA: TGCAGTGCTCTCCTGGACAGGGGATACGAGCAGTACTTC
size: many; J: TRBJ1-2; D: .; V: TRBV20-1; CDR3: CSARDIYGYTF; DNA: TGCAGTGCTAGAGATATTTATGGCTACACCTTC
size: many; J: TRBJ1-2; D: TRBD1; V: TRBV28; CDR3: CASDTPGQGIITSGYTF; DNA: TGTGCCAGCGATACCCCGGGACAGGGGATAATAACGAGTGGCTACACCTTC